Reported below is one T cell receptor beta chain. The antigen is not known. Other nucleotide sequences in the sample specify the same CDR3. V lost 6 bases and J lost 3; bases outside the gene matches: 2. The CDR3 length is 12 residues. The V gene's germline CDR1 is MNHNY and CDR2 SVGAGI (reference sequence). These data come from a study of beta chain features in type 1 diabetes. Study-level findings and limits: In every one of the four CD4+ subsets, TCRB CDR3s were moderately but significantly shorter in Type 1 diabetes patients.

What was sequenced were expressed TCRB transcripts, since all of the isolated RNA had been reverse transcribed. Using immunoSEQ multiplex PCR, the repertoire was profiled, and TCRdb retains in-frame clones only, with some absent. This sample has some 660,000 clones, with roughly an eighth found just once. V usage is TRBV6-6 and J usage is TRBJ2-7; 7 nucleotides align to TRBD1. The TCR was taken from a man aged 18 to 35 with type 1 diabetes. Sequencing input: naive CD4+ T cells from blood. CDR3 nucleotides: TGTGCCAGCAGCCGGGACAGCTACGAGCAGTACTTC. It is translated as CASSRDSYEQYF.